The rows below give T cell receptor beta chains drawn from one sample of a study of control samples from healthy donors and cancer patients. The table came from immunoSEQ multiplex PCR; TCRdb's copy has only in-frame clones and leaves some out. Of 150,000 to 200,000 clones listed, 88% were seen once; the top ten hold nearly 5%. Material for sequencing was blood. The receptors come from a woman aged 25 to 45 in good health. The CDR3 runs from the conserved cysteine through the conserved F or W. The D gene is left open where the match is weak. Part of the rows lack a size; the others show once, few, many or a class for expanded clones.

j_call clone_size d_call v_call cdr3_aa cdr3_nt
TRBJ1-6 . TRBD1 TRBV5-1 CASSLVRTGGPKDNSPLHF TGCGCCAGCAGCTTGGTTCGTACAGGGGGTCCAAAGGATAATTCACCCCTCCACTTT
TRBJ1-2 . TRBD1 TRBV7-9 CASSPETGTGCLF TGTGCCAGCAGCCCGGAGACAGGGACGGGTTGCCTCTTC
TRBJ2-7 . . TRBV14 CASSQDQGRSYEQYF TGTGCCAGCAGCCAAGATCAGGGGCGCTCCTACGAGCAGTACTTC
TRBJ2-2 . . TRBV9 CASSPENTGELFF TGTGCCAGCAGCCCAGAGAACACCGGGGAGCTGTTTTTT
TRBJ2-2 . TRBD1 TRBV19 CASRLGGANTGELFF TGTGCCAGTAGGTTAGGGGGCGCGAACACCGGGGAGCTGTTTTTT
TRBJ1-1 many . TRBV2 CASRVRLNTEAFF TGTGCCAGCAGGGTCAGGTTGAACACTGAAGCTTTCTTT
TRBJ2-1 . TRBD2 TRBV3-1/TRBV3-2 CASSQPGLASYNEQFF TGTGCCAGCAGCCAACCAGGACTAGCGTCCTACAATGAGCAGTTCTTC
TRBJ1-6 once . TRBV6-5 CASSYNGNDNSPLHF TGTGCCAGCAGTTACAACGGGAATGATAATTCACCCCTCCACTTT
TRBJ1-2 . . TRBV5-1 CASSLDDNYGYTF TGCGCCAGCAGCCTGGACGATAACTATGGCTACACCTTC
TRBJ2-7 . . TRBV27 CASSLGGRYEQYF TGTGCCAGCAGTTTAGGGGGTCGCTACGAGCAGTACTTC
TRBJ1-1 . TRBD1 TRBV7-9 CASSPDRVKAEAFF TGTGCCAGCAGCCCCGACAGGGTGAAAGCTGAAGCTTTCTTT
TRBJ2-7 . . TRBV28 CASSLGPQGNPSYEQYF TGTGCCAGCAGTTTGGGCCCTCAGGGGAACCCTTCCTACGAGCAGTACTTC
TRBJ1-1 . . TRBV12-3/TRBV12-4 CASSFGWTTEAFF TGTGCCAGCAGTTTCGGGTGGACCACTGAAGCTTTCTTT
TRBJ1-5 . TRBD1 TRBV5-4 CASSSSTGIVRMSNQPQHF TGTGCCAGCAGCTCCTCGACAGGGATTGTCCGGATGAGCAATCAGCCCCAGCATTTT
TRBJ2-1 . . TRBV24-1 CATSDRMGGDPTSYNEQFF TGTGCCACCAGTGATCGGATGGGCGGGGACCCGACGTCCTACAATGAGCAGTTCTTC
TRBJ1-1 . . TRBV5-1 CASSTAPGRRTEAFF TGCGCCAGCAGCACAGCGCCGGGACGGAGGACTGAAGCTTTCTTT
TRBJ1-4 . . TRBV12-3/TRBV12-4 CASSVNEKLFF TGTGCCAGCAGTGTAAATGAAAAACTGTTTTTT
TRBJ2-2 . . TRBV28 CASTTQLRVPSGELFF TGTGCCAGCACCACCCAGCTCAGGGTGCCGTCCGGGGAGCTGTTTTTT
TRBJ1-1 . . TRBV5-1 CASSLWGRGSEAFF TGCGCCAGCAGCTTGTGGGGCAGGGGCTCTGAAGCTTTCTTT
TRBJ2-3 . . TRBV5-1 CASSLDGYLTDTQYF TGCGCCAGCAGCTTGGATGGGTACCTCACAGATACGCAGTATTTT